A single sample is the source of the 18 T cell receptor beta chains below, sequenced in a study of blood T cells in healthy people across ages. Primers used in a second PCR of roughly 6 to 11 cycles were a sample-barcoded 5' primer and a J-beta primer mix. TCRdb reprocessed the 5' RACE reads via MiXCR and lists one record per CDR3 protein. The repertoire has about 1,500,000 distinct CDR3 sequences, 28% of them found once; the top ten carry around 7.7%. Sequencing input: blood. The receptors stem from a woman in her twenties or thirties in good health.

This clonotype was picked up a small number of times. The rearrangement uses TRBV6-6 and TRBJ1-1; the D gene is possibly TRBD1 (6 bases). The V gene lost 7 bases and the J gene lost 4 bases, with 16 bases spanning the gap. This CDR3 contains 14 residues. CDR1 and CDR2 from the germline V gene are MNHNY and SVGAGI (reference sequence). This chain's CDR3 is CASTPTGRATEAFF. For the CDR3, the DNA is TGTGCCAGCACCCCCACAGGGCGGGCCACTGAAGCTTTCTTT.

The V gene is TRBV28, the J gene TRBJ1-5; 7 bases line up with TRBD1. Losses at the gene ends were 3 bases for V and 3 bases for J; bases not matched to a gene: 5. CDR1 is MDHEN, CDR2 SYDVKM, per germline. The CDR3 is 15 residues long. The chain's CDR3 is CASSFLQGFNQPQHF. The CDR3 coding sequence is TGTGCCAGCAGTTTCCTACAGGGGTTCAATCAGCCCCAGCATTTT.

The chain has TRBV7-2 and TRBJ2-1, with 8 bases identical to TRBD2. Trimming took 3 bases from V and 7 from J; bases not matched to a gene: 11. In germline, CDR1 is SGHTA, CDR2 FQGNSA. This CDR3 region has 16 residues. For the CDR3, the DNA is TGTGCCAGCAGCTTGAGACCAGCGGGAGAGGAGAATGAGCAGTTCTTC. Its translation: CASSLRPAGEENEQFF. The full variable domain, rest sourced from reference TRBV7-2 and TRBJ2-1, is GAGVSQSPSNKVTEKGKDVELRCDPISGHTALYWYRQSLGQGLEFLIYFQGNSAPDKSGLPSDRFSAERTGGSVSTLTIQRTQQEDSAVYLCASSLRPAGEENEQFFGPGTRLTVL.

This clonotype has only a few counts. The V gene is TRBV28, the J gene TRBJ2-3, with a weak D call TRBD2 (6 bases). Looked up from germline, CDR1 is MDHEN and CDR2 is SYDVKM. Trimming cost V 9 bases and J 6 bases, with 25 bases left between them. This CDR3 contains 16 residues. The CDR3 sequence: CASTEAGTPSGDTQYF. The CDR3 DNA reads TGTGCCAGTACCGAAGCCGGGACTCCTTCCGGGGATACGCAGTATTTT.

This clonotype was found a few times. This chain joins TRBV29-1 and TRBJ2-7; 9 nucleotides match TRBD1. The V gene end was trimmed by 7 bases and the J gene end by 3 bases; junction bases not matched to a gene: 10. Looked up from germline, CDR1 is SQVTM and CDR2 is ANQGSEA. The CDR3 has 14 amino acids. The CDR3 is CSGRDGTGIYEQYF. As DNA, the CDR3 is TGCAGCGGTAGAGACGGGACAGGGATCTACGAGCAGTACTTC.

The J gene is TRBJ2-3, the V gene TRBV12-3 or TRBV12-4; 7 bases match TRBD2. The V gene end was trimmed by 5 bases and the J gene end by 11 bases; junction bases not matched to a gene: 19. This CDR3 has 16 amino acids. The CDR3 reads CASSDGLVARADVQYF. CDR3 DNA: TGTGCCAGCAGTGATGGACTAGTCGCAAGAGCAGATGTGCAGTATTTT.

The sample holds a few counts of this clonotype. The chain's CDR3 is CASSTLLEQYF. Here the CDR3 DNA reads TGTGCCAGCAGTACCCTCCTCGAGCAGTACTTC. The chain carries TRBV12-3 or TRBV12-4 and TRBJ2-7; D unclear. The length of the CDR3 is 11 residues. Trimming removed 5 bases at V and 6 bases at J, with 8 bases between.

This clonotype has a handful of counts. The chain uses TRBV7-9 and TRBJ2-3; D perhaps matches TRBD2 (5 bases). Per the germline V gene, CDR1 is SEHNR and CDR2 is FQNEAQ (reference sequence). The CDR3 has 15 amino acids. V was pared by 5 bases and J by 6 bases, with 18 bases between. CDR3 DNA sequence: TGTGCCAGCAGCCAGAGGGAATCTGTGTGGGATACGCAGTATTTT. It translates to CASSQRESVWDTQYF.

This rearrangement joins TRBV28 to TRBJ1-2, with TRBD1 matching over 9 bases. CDR1 and CDR2 (germline): MDHEN, SYDVKM. The CDR3 runs to 13 residues. V lost 6 bases to trimming and J lost 6 bases; unmatched junction nucleotides: 5. The CDR3 sequence is CASRWWDRDGYTF. The CDR3 DNA reads TGTGCCAGCAGGTGGTGGGACAGGGATGGCTACACCTTC.

This clonotype was found many times. V gene TRBV12-3 or TRBV12-4 combines with J gene TRBJ2-7; 12 bases are a match to TRBD2. V lost 6 bases and J lost 3; bases outside the gene matches: 6. CDR3 length: 15 residues. The CDR3 sequence is CASRSGLAGFYEQYF. CDR3 sequence (DNA): TGTGCCAGCAGATCAGGACTAGCGGGGTTCTACGAGCAGTACTTC.

In this sample, this clonotype turned up many times. The J gene is TRBJ2-4, the V gene TRBV29-1; D unresolved. The CDR3 runs 11 residues. Trimming stripped 4 bases from V and 7 bases from J, with 8 bases between. Germline V gene data show CDR1 as SQVTM and CDR2 as ANQGSEA. Written as DNA, the CDR3 is TGCAGCGTTGCAGACCCGAACATTCAGTACTTC. Protein sequence: CSVADPNIQYF.

V gene TRBV7-2 combines with J gene TRBJ1-4, with D unresolved. Germline loops: CDR1 SGHTA, CDR2 FQGNSA. V was clipped by 2 bases and J by 5 bases, with 9 bases between them. This CDR3 contains 14 residues. CDR3 amino acids: CASSLQRKNEKLFF. CDR3 sequence (DNA): TGTGCCAGCAGCTTACAACGAAAGAATGAAAAACTGTTTTTT.

Turning to this clonotype: This clone may be a read error of a much larger clone one base away. The chain uses TRBV4-3 and TRBJ2-1, with 7 bases lining up with TRBD1. V trimming: 4 bases; J trimming: 10 bases; junction bases outside the gene matches: 7. Germline V CDR1 and CDR2: LGHNA, YSLEER. The CDR3 is made up of 13 amino acids. CDR3 sequence reads: CASSRGQFVEQFF. CDR3 DNA: TGCGCCAGCAGCCGGGGACAGTTTGTAGAGCAGTTCTTC.

The J gene is TRBJ2-5, the V gene TRBV2; D gene uncertain. Trimming shortened V by 9 bases and J by 2 bases, and 7 bases separated the two germline ends. This CDR3 contains 11 residues. CDR1 is SNHLY, CDR2 FYNNEI, per germline. The CDR3 DNA reads as TGTGCCAGGAGGACGCAAGAGACCCAGTACTTC. This sequence encodes CARRTQETQYF.

To note about this clonotype: This sequence may be a read error, since a much larger clone differs from it by one base. The chain carries TRBV12-3 or TRBV12-4 and TRBJ2-7, with 9 bases aligning to TRBD1. The CDR3 loop spans 16 amino acids. The J segment lost 10 bases and the V segment lost 4 bases, leaving 17 bases of the junction unmatched. The CDR3 sequence: CASSSLPGQGQEAQYF. CDR3 nucleotides: TGTGCCAGCAGTTCTCTCCCGGGACAGGGACAAGAGGCCCAGTACTTC.

This clonotype was counted at least ten times. V gene TRBV5-1 combines with J gene TRBJ2-1; 11 bases are a match to TRBD2. Germline V lookup: CDR1 SGHRS, CDR2 YFSETQ. J was trimmed by 8 bases and V by 1 base; bases with no gene match: 11. This CDR3 is built from 17 residues. The CDR3 DNA sequence: TGCGCCAGCAGCTTGACATTAGCGGGGGGGCGGAATCATGAGCAGTTCTTC. This sequence encodes CASSLTLAGGRNHEQFF.

This clonotype was seen only a few times. The chain recombines TRBV5-1 with TRBJ1-2; D is possibly TRBD1 (6 bases). Trimming removed 0 bases at V and 3 bases at J, with 15 bases between. This CDR3 has 16 amino acids. Germline V gene data show CDR1 as SGHRS and CDR2 as YFSETQ. The CDR3 DNA follows: TGCGCCAGCAGCTTGGAAGACCCGGGACAAGACTATGGCTACACCTTC. Translation gives CASSLEDPGQDYGYTF.

This clonotype was detected only once. A single base separates this from a much larger clone, so it may be a read error. The rearrangement joins TRBV7-2 to TRBJ2-3, with 8 nucleotides matching TRBD1. The CDR3 consists of 14 residues. Germline CDR1 is SGHTA and CDR2 is FQGNSA. The junction had 4 bases not matched to a gene; V was cut back by 3 bases and J by 5 bases. CDR3 amino acids: CASSLTGVIDTQYF. CDR3 bases: TGTGCCAGCAGCTTGACAGGGGTGATAGATACGCAGTATTTT. Full variable domain (remainder filled in from reference TRBV7-2 and TRBJ2-3): GAGVSQSPSNKVTEKGKDVELRCDPISGHTALYWYRQSLGQGLEFLIYFQGNSAPDKSGLPSDRFSAERTGGSVSTLTIQRTQQEDSAVYLCASSLTGVIDTQYFGPGTRLTVL.